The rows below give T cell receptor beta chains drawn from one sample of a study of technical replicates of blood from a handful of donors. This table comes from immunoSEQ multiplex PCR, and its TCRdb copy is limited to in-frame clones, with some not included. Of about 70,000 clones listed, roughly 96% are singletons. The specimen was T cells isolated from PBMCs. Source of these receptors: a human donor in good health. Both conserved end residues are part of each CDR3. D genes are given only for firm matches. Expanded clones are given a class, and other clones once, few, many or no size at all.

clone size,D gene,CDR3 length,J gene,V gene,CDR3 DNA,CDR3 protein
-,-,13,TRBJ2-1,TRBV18,TGTGCCAGCTCACCCCCCACTGTCAATGAGCAGTTCTTC,CASSPPTVNEQFF
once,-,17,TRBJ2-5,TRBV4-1,TGCGCCAGCAGCCAAGGGGAGGCAACGGGCCCCCAAGAGACCCAGTACTTC,CASSQGEATGPQETQYF
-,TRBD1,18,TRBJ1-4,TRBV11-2,TGTGCCAGCAGCTTAAGAGCTTATAAGGGGGCGGTAAATGAAAAACTGTTTTTT,CASSLRAYKGAVNEKLFF
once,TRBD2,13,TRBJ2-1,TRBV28,TGTGCCGCGGCAGGGACTAACTACAATGAGCAGTTCTTC,CAAAGTNYNEQFF
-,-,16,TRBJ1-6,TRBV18,TGTGCCAGCTCACCTCGCGCGGGGTCCTATAATTCACCCCTCCACTTT,CASSPRAGSYNSPLHF
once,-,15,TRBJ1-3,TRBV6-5,TGTGCCAGCAGTTACGGGCAGGGTACTGGAAACACCATATATTTT,CASSYGQGTGNTIYF
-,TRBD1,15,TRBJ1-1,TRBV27,TGTGCCAGCGGGCGGGACAGGGCGCTAGGGACTGAAGCTTTCTTT,CASGRDRALGTEAFF
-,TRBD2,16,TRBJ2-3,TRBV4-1,TGCGCCAGCAGCCAAGTGGGTGCGGGAGGCCCAGATACGCAGTATTTT,CASSQVGAGGPDTQYF
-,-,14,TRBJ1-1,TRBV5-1,TGCGCCAGCAGTGTCGCGGTAATGAACACTGAAGCTTTCTTT,CASSVAVMNTEAFF
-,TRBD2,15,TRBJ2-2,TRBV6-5,TGTGCCAGCAATGTCGGGACTAGCTCCTCCGGGGAGCTGTTTTTT,CASNVGTSSSGELFF
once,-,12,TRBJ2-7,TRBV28,TGTGCCAGCAGTTTGCGGTCCTACGAGCAGTACTTC,CASSLRSYEQYF
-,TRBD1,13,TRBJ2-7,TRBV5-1,TGCGCCAGCAGCTTGGGACAGGGGGCCGAGCAGTACTTC,CASSLGQGAEQYF
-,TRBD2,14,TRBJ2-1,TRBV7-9,TGTGCCAGCCCAGCGGGACTAGTTAGCAATGAGCAGTTCTTC,CASPAGLVSNEQFF
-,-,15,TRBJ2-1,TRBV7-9,TGTGCCAGCAGCCCTAGACTTAGTCGATACAATGAGCAGTTCTTC,CASSPRLSRYNEQFF
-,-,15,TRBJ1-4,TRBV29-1,TGCAGCGTTGGGGACAACGCTGCAACTAATGAAAAACTGTTTTTT,CSVGDNAATNEKLFF
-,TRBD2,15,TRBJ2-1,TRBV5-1,TGCGCCAGCAGCTTGGAAGGACTAGCGTACAATGAGCAGTTCTTC,CASSLEGLAYNEQFF
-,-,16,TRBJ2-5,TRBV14,TGTGCCAGCAGCCAAGAACGCCGGACTCGCTTTGAGACCCAGTACTTC,CASSQERRTRFETQYF
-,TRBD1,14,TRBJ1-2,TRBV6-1,TGTGCCAGCAGACTTCAGGGGGCCTCCTATGGCTACACCTTC,CASRLQGASYGYTF
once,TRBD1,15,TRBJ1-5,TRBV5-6,TGTGCCAGCAGCTTGGGACAGGGGGCAGGTCAGCCCCAGCATTTT,CASSLGQGAGQPQHF
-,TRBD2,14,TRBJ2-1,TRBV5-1,TGCGCCAGCAGCGGGGGGACTACTTACAATGAGCAGTTCTTC,CASSGGTTYNEQFF
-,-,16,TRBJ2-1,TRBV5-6,TGTGCCAGCAGCGGATTTACAGGGACCCCTTACAATGAGCAGTTCTTC,CASSGFTGTPYNEQFF
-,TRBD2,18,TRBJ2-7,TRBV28,TGTGCCAGCAGGCTCACTTCCGGGACTAGCGGGAGCTCCTACGAGCAGTACTTC,CASRLTSGTSGSSYEQYF
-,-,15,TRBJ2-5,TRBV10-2,TGCGCCAGCAGTGAGTCGACAGGGCTGGGAGGGACCCAGTACTTC,CASSESTGLGGTQYF